These 28 T cell receptor beta chains share one sample of origin, sequenced in a study of human T cells and chemical hapten exposure. Documented time point: patch test 2, 6 weeks after DPC sensitization. The treatment was: therapeutic diphenylcyclopropenone sensitization with weekly scalp DPC. TCRdb called the RACE reads again in MiXCR, with one record for every CDR3 protein. The sample comprises 350,000 to 400,000 distinct CDR3 sequences, about 6.3% of which are singletons, and around 5.8% rests with the top ten. This specimen consisted of whole blood, obtained in connection with sensitization to the hapten diphenylcyclopropenone (DPC). The receptor set was obtained from a woman aged 18-35 years with alopecia areata. Some clones in this sample may be carry-over from other donors' samples.

This rearrangement joins TRBV12-5 to TRBJ2-6; no reliable D call. V lost 5 bases, J lost 4 bases, and 18 bases lay in between. This CDR3 has 17 amino acids. Germline CDR1 is LGHNT and CDR2 is FRNRAP. The CDR3 DNA follows: TGTGCTAGTGGTCCCGGACCTCCCTCTCGCGGGGCCAACGTCCTGACTTTC. Protein: CASGPGPPSRGANVLTF.

The chain joins TRBV7-6 to TRBJ2-6, with D possibly matching TRBD1 (5 bases). V lost 6 bases and J lost 0, with 18 bases in between. Germline V lookup: CDR1 SGHVS, CDR2 FNYEAQ. There are 18 residues in the CDR3. In DNA, the CDR3 is TGTGCCAGCAGTCTTAGGAGTTGGGGCCCCTCTGGGGCCAACGTCCTGACTTTC. Translated, it gives CASSLRSWGPSGANVLTF.

Many counts were recorded for this clonotype. The chain uses TRBV10-2 and TRBJ1-1; D gene ambiguous. Looked up from germline, CDR1 is WSHSY and CDR2 is SAAADI. This CDR3 spans 12 amino acids. V lost 7 bases, J lost 5 bases, and 11 bases lay in between. The CDR3 sequence is CASKEGGTEAFF. The CDR3 nucleotides are TGCGCCAGCAAAGAGGGAGGGACTGAAGCTTTCTTT.

This clonotype has a handful of counts. The rearrangement links TRBV7-9 to TRBJ1-2; 8 nucleotides line up with TRBD1. Germline V gene lookup returns CDR1 SEHNR and CDR2 FQNEAQ (reference sequence). The trim removed 2 bases at V and 3 bases at J, leaving 11 bases unmatched. The CDR3 runs 17 residues. CDR3 loop: CASSLHHQGAVDYGYTF. CDR3 coding DNA: TGTGCCAGCAGCTTACACCATCAGGGGGCGGTAGACTATGGCTACACCTTC.

This clonotype occurred a few times. The rearrangement uses TRBV6-1 and TRBJ1-2, with D unresolved. The CDR3 loop spans 13 amino acids. Trimming left V 0 bases short and J 7 bases short, with 9 bases between. Per the germline V gene, CDR1 is MNHNS and CDR2 is SASEGT. The CDR3 spells CASSEARSVGYTF. For the CDR3, the DNA is TGTGCCAGCAGTGAAGCTCGAAGTGTTGGCTACACCTTC.

The chain is built from TRBV7-2 and TRBJ1-1, with TRBD1 identical over 7 bases. The CDR3 has 16 residues. Per the germline V gene, CDR1 is SGHTA and CDR2 is FQGNSA. V shed 6 bases and J 6 bases; nucleotides not matched to a gene: 16. The CDR3 region is CASRDQTGTGYAEAFF. DNA for the CDR3: TGTGCCAGCAGGGACCAGACAGGGACCGGTTACGCTGAAGCTTTCTTT.

CDR3 residues: CASSVVSGGGTDTQYF. The CDR3 nucleotides are TGTGCCAGCAGCGTAGTTAGCGGGGGTGGAACAGATACGCAGTATTTT. The rearrangement uses TRBV9 and TRBJ2-3, with 9 bases lining up with TRBD2. V shed 0 bases, J shed 3 bases, and the junction held 5 bases outside the gene matches. Germline V gene data show CDR1 as SGDLS and CDR2 as YYNGEE. The CDR3 extends over 16 amino acids.

In this sample, this clonotype turned up many times. The rearrangement joins TRBV7-2 to TRBJ2-3; tentatively, D is TRBD1 (6 bases). The germline V and J ends were trimmed by 5 bases and 2 bases, with 14 bases remaining between them. This CDR3 has 15 amino acids. Looked up from germline, CDR1 is SGHTA and CDR2 is FQGNSA. The CDR3 nucleotides are TGTGCCAGCAGCCCAAGGCACAGGGACACAGATACGCAGTATTTT. Encoded protein: CASSPRHRDTDTQYF.

This clonotype was counted only a few times. The genes are TRBV20-1 and TRBJ1-3; no clear D. The CDR3 has 15 amino acids. The germline V and J ends were trimmed by 0 bases and 6 bases, with 15 bases remaining between them. Germline V gene sequence: CDR1 DFQATT, CDR2 SNEGSKA (reference sequence). CDR3 DNA: TGCAGTGCTAGAGATGAACAGCCCAAAGAAAACACCATATATTTT. Protein: CSARDEQPKENTIYF.

The gene calls are TRBV21-1 and TRBJ1-2; the D call in the table, TRBD1, was not verified against the DNA. TRBV21-1 is noted as a pseudogene. This CDR3 comprises 19 residues. CDR3 amino acids: CASSKAPPAGTGGSVGYTF. The CDR3 DNA is TGTGCCAGCAGCAAAGCCCCACCGGCTGGGACAGGGGGAAGCGTTGGCTACACCTTC.

This clonotype was detected only a few times. CDR3 residues: CASSQAQGQGGGHEQFF. In DNA form, the CDR3 reads TGTGCCAGCAGCCAAGCTCAGGGACAGGGAGGGGGCCATGAGCAGTTCTTC. The chain combines TRBV3-1 with TRBJ2-1; 9 bases are shared with TRBD1. CDR1 and CDR2 from the germline V gene are LGHDT and YNNKEL (reference sequence). The CDR3 is 17 residues long. V lost 1 base to trimming and J lost 8 bases; unmatched junction nucleotides: 12.

The chain carries TRBV5-4 and TRBJ1-1, with a tentative D call TRBD1 (6 bases). Germline V CDR1 and CDR2: SGHNT, YYREEE (reference sequence). V was shortened by 0 bases and J by 10 bases, with 16 bases between the two germline ends. The CDR3 extends over 14 amino acids. The CDR3 DNA is TGTGCCAGCAGCTTGGCCACACAGGGCAGGGGAGCTTTCTTT. Its protein is CASSLATQGRGAFF.

This clonotype was seen only a few times. This rearrangement joins TRBV6-2 or TRBV6-3 to TRBJ2-1; tentatively, D is TRBD2 (5 bases). V lost 4 bases, J lost 12 bases, and 19 bases lay in between. CDR1 MNHEY and CDR2 SVGEGT come from the germline V gene. The CDR3 covers 14 residues. CDR3: CASSLSTLREGQFF. CDR3 DNA sequence: TGTGCCAGCAGTTTGAGTACGCTCCGGGAAGGGCAGTTCTTC.

This rearrangement joins TRBV27 to TRBJ2-3; possibly TRBD1 or TRBD2 for D (5 bases each). V was cut by 4 bases and J by 5 bases, with 13 bases left in between. Germline V gene data show CDR1 as MNHEY and CDR2 as SMNVEV (reference sequence). CDR3 length: 14 residues. The CDR3 sequence: CASSSRDEIDTQYF. In DNA form, the CDR3 reads TGTGCCAGCAGTTCCCGGGACGAAATAGATACGCAGTATTTT.

This clonotype was recorded at least ten times. Just one base apart from a much larger clone, this may be a read error. V is TRBV7-2 and J is TRBJ1-1; no reliable D call. The CDR3 is 13 amino acids. Looked up from germline, CDR1 is SGHTA and CDR2 is FQGNSA. V was clipped by 1 base and J by 2 bases, with 5 bases between them. Written as DNA, the CDR3 is TGTGCCAGCAGCTTAGAGATAAACACTGAAGCTTTCTTT. Encoded protein: CASSLEINTEAFF.

This clonotype was recorded a few times. The V and J genes are TRBV27 and TRBJ2-3; 8 bases are shared with TRBD1. The CDR3 runs 14 residues. Germline CDR1 is MNHEY and CDR2 is SMNVEV (reference sequence). Trimming at V came to 5 bases and at J to 5 bases, leaving 6 bases not matched to a gene. CDR3 protein: CASSITGGGDTQYF. CDR3 in DNA: TGTGCCAGCAGTATTACAGGGGGAGGAGATACGCAGTATTTT.

This clonotype was seen many times. The rearrangement links TRBV7-9 to TRBJ2-7; 8 bases agree with TRBD1. Trimming took 6 bases from V and 6 from J; bases not matched to a gene: 10. The CDR3 is made up of 14 amino acids. Germline CDR1 and CDR2: SEHNR and FQNEAQ (reference sequence). The CDR3 spells CASRPGTGPFEQYF. Here the CDR3 DNA reads TGTGCCAGCAGGCCCGGGACAGGACCCTTCGAGCAGTACTTC.

There are many counts of this clonotype. The chain uses TRBV12-3 or TRBV12-4 and TRBJ1-6; D is unresolved. Trimming pared 2 bases from V and 7 bases from J, leaving 6 bases between. The CDR3 runs to 13 residues. The CDR3 sequence: CASSLTKNSPLHF. CDR3 bases: TGTGCCAGCAGTTTAACCAAAAATTCACCCCTCCACTTT.

The gene calls are TRBV12-3 or TRBV12-4 and TRBJ2-1, with a tentative D call TRBD2 (5 bases). Trimming cost V 1 base and J 4 bases, with 8 bases left between them. The CDR3 extends over 14 amino acids. CDR3 in DNA: TGTGCCAGCAGTTTAGGGGAGCCTTACAATGAGCAGTTCTTC. This translates into CASSLGEPYNEQFF.

This clonotype has a count of ten or more. The chain is built from TRBV29-1 and TRBJ2-2; D is undetermined. Trimming left V 1 base short and J 5 bases short, with 11 bases between. CDR1 and CDR2 (germline): SQVTM, ANQGSEA. This CDR3 is 14 amino acids long. The CDR3 nucleotides are TGCAGCGTTGAAGTTCAGCAGAATACCGGGGAGCTGTTTTTT. Its translation: CSVEVQQNTGELFF.

This clonotype was recorded many times. The chain employs TRBV7-2 and TRBJ2-7, with 7 bases that match TRBD1. Trimming removed 5 bases from V and 3 bases from J; junction bases left unmatched: 4. The CDR3 has 13 residues. Germline CDR1 SGHTA, CDR2 FQGNSA. CDR3 residues: CASSIGTVYEQYF. CDR3 DNA sequence: TGTGCCAGCAGCATAGGGACAGTCTACGAGCAGTACTTC.

The chain links TRBV9 to TRBJ1-6; 9 bases line up with TRBD1. The CDR3 is made up of 15 amino acids. Germline CDR1 is SGDLS and CDR2 is YYNGEE. With 3 bases clipped from V and 9 bases from J, the junction kept 7 bases outside the gene matches. The CDR3 spells CASSGSGTGLSPLHF. CDR3 nucleotides: TGTGCCAGCAGCGGGTCCGGGACAGGGCTTTCACCCCTCCACTTT.

This clonotype was observed a handful of times. The gene calls are TRBV7-2 and TRBJ2-5, with 8 bases matching TRBD2. Germline trimming cut 7 bases from V and 3 bases from J; bases unmatched to any gene: 13. The length of the CDR3 is 16 residues. Germline lookup yields CDR1 SGHTA and CDR2 FQGNSA. CDR3: CASTPVLAAGKETQYF. In DNA form, the CDR3 reads TGTGCCAGCACCCCCGTACTAGCGGCGGGGAAAGAGACCCAGTACTTC.

V gene TRBV9 combines with J gene TRBJ2-3, with D perhaps matching TRBD1 (5 bases). This CDR3 spans 16 amino acids. V was clipped by 2 bases and J by 1 base, with 14 bases between them. CDR1 and CDR2 from the germline V gene are SGDLS and YYNGEE. Here the CDR3 DNA reads TGTGCCAGCAGCGTCCTTTGGGGCGGCGGCACAGATACGCAGTATTTT. It specifies CASSVLWGGGTDTQYF.

The J gene is TRBJ1-1, the V gene TRBV7-3; a possible D gene is TRBD1 (6 bases). The length of the CDR3 is 13 residues. Germline CDR1 and CDR2: SGHTA and FQGTGA. The V and J ends lost 3 bases and 7 bases respectively, with 12 bases between them. Here the CDR3 reads CASSFPGAREAFF. The CDR3 nucleotides are TGTGCCAGCAGCTTTCCGGGGGCGCGTGAAGCTTTCTTT.

In this sample, this clonotype turned up a few times. The chain has TRBV4-1 and TRBJ1-1; TRBD1 is a possible D gene (5 bases). The V gene's germline CDR1 is MGHRA and CDR2 YSYEKL. The length of the CDR3 is 17 residues. Trimming cost V 4 bases and J 0 bases, with 18 bases left between them. DNA of the CDR3: TGCGCCAGCAGCCGAAAGGACAACACATTGATGAACACTGAAGCTTTCTTT. It codes for CASSRKDNTLMNTEAFF.

This clonotype was detected only a few times. The chain links TRBV6-5 to TRBJ2-2; D remains unclear. The V gene lost 0 bases and the J gene lost 6 bases, with 11 bases spanning the gap. This CDR3 spans 15 amino acids. Germline V gene lookup returns CDR1 MNHEY and CDR2 SVGAGI. In nucleotides, the CDR3 is TGTGCCAGCAGTTACTCGGTCCTCCACCCCGGGGAGCTGTTTTTT. It is translated as CASSYSVLHPGELFF.

This clonotype was recorded many times. The V and J genes are TRBV29-1 and TRBJ2-3; 11 bases map to TRBD1. Germline assignment: CDR1 SQVTM and CDR2 ANQGSEA. The CDR3 spans 14 residues. V lost 3 bases, J lost 6 bases, and 5 bases stayed unmatched. The CDR3 DNA reads TGCAGCGTTGATCCTGGGGACAGGGGGGATACGCAGTATTTT. It translates to CSVDPGDRGDTQYF.